These 15 T cell receptor beta chains share one sample of origin, sequenced in a study of blood T cell repertoires in COVID-19. Only in-frame clones appear in the TCRdb table, and some are missing; sequencing was by immunoSEQ multiplex PCR. The table has more than 400,000 clones, less than 95% seen once. The sequenced sample was PBMCs or T cells enriched from blood (not recorded which). Source of these receptors: a man younger than 35 who had recovered from COVID-19.

This chain uses TRBV12-3 or TRBV12-4 with TRBJ1-4; weak D call: TRBD1 (6 bases). This CDR3 is built from 12 residues. The V and J ends lost 10 bases and 3 bases respectively, with 9 bases between them. Written as DNA, the CDR3 is TGTGCCACCCGGACAGCTAATGAAAAACTGTTTTTT. It codes for CATRTANEKLFF.

The chain couples TRBV28 to TRBJ2-7; D might be TRBD1 (6 bases). With 5 bases removed from V and 3 bases from J, the gap between germline ends came to 11 bases. Looked up from germline, CDR1 is MDHEN and CDR2 is SYDVKM. There are 13 residues in the CDR3. The CDR3 DNA follows: TGTGCCAGCAGTGCCGGGACAAACTACGAGCAGTACTTC. Protein: CASSAGTNYEQYF.

This chain joins TRBV11-2 and TRBJ2-7; perhaps TRBD1 as D (5 bases). This CDR3 is built from 14 residues. V was cut by 4 bases and J by 0 bases, with 10 bases left in between. From germline, CDR1 is SGHAT and CDR2 FQNNGV. The CDR3 DNA sequence: TGTGCCAGCAGCTGGGGCAGCCCCTCCTACGAGCAGTACTTC. Amino acid sequence: CASSWGSPSYEQYF.

The chain couples TRBV11-3 to TRBJ2-2; D uncertain. This CDR3 spans 11 amino acids. Per the germline V gene, CDR1 is SGHNT and CDR2 is YENEEA. V lost 4 bases, J lost 9 bases, and 6 bases lay in between. The CDR3 spells CASSSLRELFF. The CDR3 DNA reads TGTGCCAGCAGCTCCTTAAGGGAGCTGTTTTTT.

The gene calls are TRBV7-6 and TRBJ2-3; TRBD1 matches 9 bases. With 1 base clipped from V and 2 bases from J, the junction kept 4 bases outside the gene matches. Germline-derived CDR1 and CDR2 are SGHVS and FNYEAQ. The length of the CDR3 is 16 residues. The CDR3 sequence is CASSLGHRGPTDTQYF. Written as DNA, the CDR3 is TGTGCCAGCAGCTTAGGCCACAGGGGGCCCACAGATACGCAGTATTTT.

The gene calls are TRBV10-1 and TRBJ1-2, with unresolved D. Trimming shortened V by 3 bases and J by 7 bases, and 15 bases separated the two germline ends. This CDR3 has 14 residues. The germline V gene encodes CDR1 WNHNN and CDR2 SYGVQD (reference sequence). Here the CDR3 DNA reads TGCGCCAGCAGTGATAGTGTAGTGTCCGGTGGCTACACCTTC. Amino acid sequence: CASSDSVVSGGYTF.

This chain joins TRBV28 and TRBJ2-3; the match to TRBD2 covers 10 bases. The length of the CDR3 is 17 residues. Germline CDR1 and CDR2: MDHEN and SYDVKM. V lost 4 bases and J lost 2; bases outside the gene matches: 9. CDR3 amino acids: CASSSHGLAEITDTQYF. The CDR3 DNA reads as TGTGCCAGCAGTTCGCATGGACTAGCGGAAATCACAGATACGCAGTATTTT.

V usage is TRBV6-5 and J usage is TRBJ1-2, with D tentatively TRBD1 (5 bases). CDR1 is MNHEY and CDR2 is SVGAGI in the germline V gene. Trimming cost V 0 bases and J 8 bases, with 19 bases left between them. This CDR3 comprises 16 residues. The CDR3 protein is CASSYSKRGGELGYTF. In DNA form, the CDR3 reads TGTGCCAGCAGTTACTCGAAGCGCGGGGGGGAGCTGGGCTACACCTTC.

DNA of the CDR3: TGCAGTGCTAGTAAGGAGCCGGGGTCTGGTTCACCCCTCCACTTT. Amino acid sequence: CSASKEPGSGSPLHF. The J gene is TRBJ1-6, the V gene TRBV20-1; D gene unclear. Deletions cut 3 bases from V and 9 bases from J, with 18 bases between. This CDR3 has 15 amino acids. Germline CDR1 and CDR2: DFQATT and SNEGSKA (reference sequence).

Worth noting for this clone: Distinct nucleotide sequences in the sample also encode this CDR3. The chain uses TRBV29-1 and TRBJ1-1; D not resolved. Trimming removed 6 bases from V and 1 base from J, with 9 bases in between. CDR1 and CDR2 (germline): SQVTM, ANQGSEA. The CDR3 contains 12 residues. The CDR3 region is CSVPGANTEAFF. The CDR3 region has the DNA TGCAGCGTGCCGGGTGCGAACACTGAAGCTTTCTTT.

J is TRBJ2-5 and V is TRBV6-5; 9 bases fit TRBD1. Trimming at V came to 6 bases and at J to 7 bases, leaving 6 bases not matched to a gene. Per the germline V gene, CDR1 is MNHEY and CDR2 is SVGAGI. CDR3 length: 13 amino acids. The CDR3 region is CASSLQGAGTQYF. The DNA of the CDR3 is TGTGCCAGCAGCCTACAGGGGGCAGGGACCCAGTACTTC.

The chain is built from TRBV27 and TRBJ1-5; D remains unclear. This CDR3 comprises 14 residues. V lost 6 bases to trimming and J lost 5 bases, with 14 bases between them. Germline V lookup: CDR1 MNHEY, CDR2 SMNVEV (reference sequence). Written as DNA, the CDR3 is TGTGCCAGCAGGAGACACGGGGAATATCAGCCCCAGCATTTT. This sequence encodes CASRRHGEYQPQHF.

The rearrangement joins TRBV5-6 to TRBJ2-5; D gene unclear. CDR1 and CDR2 (germline): SGHDT, YYEEEE. This CDR3 is built from 14 residues. The V and J ends lost 1 base and 1 base respectively, with 8 bases between them. The CDR3 loop is CASSLWPRQETQYF. CDR3 in DNA: TGTGCCAGCAGCTTGTGGCCCCGCCAAGAGACCCAGTACTTC.

The V call is TRBV12-3 or TRBV12-4, the J call TRBJ1-1; D unclear. V was trimmed by 7 bases and J by 8 bases, leaving 14 bases between them. CDR3 size: 12 residues. CDR3 DNA: TGTGCCAGCACGGCGAGGGCGCGGGAAGCTTTCTTT. As protein: CASTARAREAFF.

This clone came up once. V gene TRBV29-1 combines with J gene TRBJ1-1; 8 bases map to TRBD1. CDR3 length: 16 amino acids. J gave up 1 base and V 3 bases, and 10 bases lay outside the gene matches. Germline CDR1 and CDR2: SQVTM and ANQGSEA. The CDR3 sequence: CSVDVTGERGNTEAFF. The CDR3 bases are TGCAGCGTTGACGTGACAGGGGAACGTGGGAACACTGAAGCTTTCTTT.